This T cell receptor beta chain came from a study of T cells in women clearing cervical HPV infection. Regarding the study as a whole: TRBV6-7 relative abundance averaged roughly 0.1% in cases and approximately 0.15% in controls. Cases and controls were distinguished at AUC 0.83 by richness and V genes.

The CDR3 contains 15 residues. V was clipped by 5 bases and J by 4 bases; unmatched bases: 6. CDR1 and CDR2 (germline): SGHNT, YENEEA. About this clone: What it recognizes is unknown. Read data end 3 residues before the CDR3 end; the end is taken from the germline J gene.

Method: immunoSEQ multiplex PCR; TCRdb's copy keeps in-frame clones and lacks some. The clone table shows more than 20,000 clones, with the ten largest holding 4% to 6%. The chain links TRBV11-3 to TRBJ1-1; the match to TRBD1 covers 11 bases. Sequenced sample: blood buffy coat. The receptor comes from a woman aged 18 to 75 with a cervical HPV16 infection that either progressed to CIN3+ or cleared (not recorded which). The sequenced part of the CDR3 DNA is TGTGCCAGCAGCCTCGGACAGGGGGCTAGCACTGAA. Translated: CASSLGQGASTE. The full CDR3 reads CASSLGQGASTEAFF. Supplemented by reference TRBV11-3 and TRBJ1-1, the full variable domain reads EAGVVQSPRYKIIEKKQPVAFWCNPISGHNTLYWYLQNLGQGPELLIRYENEEAVDDSQLPKDRFSAERLKGVDSTLKIQPAELGDSAVYLCASSLGQGASTEAFFGQGTRLTVV.